These 10 T cell receptor beta chains came from one sample sequenced in a study of cytomegalovirus exposure and HLA in healthy donors. TCRdb's table, derived via immunoSEQ multiplex PCR, lists solely in-frame clones and lacks some. In the table there are over 150,000 clones, less than 95% of which are singletons. What was sequenced was PBMCs. Receptor source: a woman between 18 and 29 years old in good health and CMV-seropositive.

This chain links TRBV18 with TRBJ1-1; tentatively, D is TRBD1 (5 bases). Germline V gives CDR1 KGHSH, CDR2 LQKENI. There are 16 residues in the CDR3. The germline V and J ends were trimmed by 5 bases and 0 bases, with 16 bases remaining between them. CDR3 sequence reads: CASSSVGAGMNTEAFF. Here the CDR3 DNA reads TGTGCCAGCTCAAGTGTAGGGGCGGGAATGAACACTGAAGCTTTCTTT.

This chain connects TRBV1 to TRBJ2-4; TRBD2, as called in the table, went unchecked against the DNA. TRBV1 is marked as a pseudogene. This CDR3 has 15 amino acids. The CDR3 DNA reads as TGCACCACCCCCCCCGGACTAGCGGGAAAAAACATTCAGTACTTC. Protein product: CTTPPGLAGKNIQYF.

This chain joins TRBV19 and TRBJ2-5; D might be TRBD1 (6 bases). Looked up from germline, CDR1 is LNHDA and CDR2 is SQIVND (reference sequence). V lost 4 bases to trimming and J lost 1 base, with 16 bases between them. CDR3 length: 16 amino acids. The CDR3 region has the DNA TGTGCCAGTAGTAACCCACAGGGTTGGGTCCAAGAGACCCAGTACTTC. Protein product: CASSNPQGWVQETQYF.

This chain connects TRBV2 to TRBJ1-2, with 10 bases aligning to TRBD1. The CDR3 extends over 14 amino acids. Germline V gives CDR1 SNHLY, CDR2 FYNNEI. V dropped 5 bases and J dropped 6; count of bases not matched to a gene: 6. CDR3 in amino acids: CASSPGQGPDGYTF. In DNA, the CDR3 is TGTGCCAGCAGTCCGGGACAGGGGCCCGATGGCTACACCTTC.

CDR3 sequence reads: CASSRMTGGEQYF. The DNA of the CDR3 is TGTGCCAGCAGTCGTATGACAGGGGGCGAGCAGTACTTC. V is TRBV7-9 and J is TRBJ2-7, with 9 nucleotides matching TRBD1. CDR3 size: 13 residues. Germline V lookup: CDR1 SEHNR, CDR2 FQNEAQ (reference sequence). V was pared by 6 bases and J by 6 bases, with 6 bases of the junction left unmatched.

The CDR3: CASSASGTYEQYF. The CDR3 DNA is TGTGCCAGTAGTGCTAGCGGCACCTACGAGCAGTACTTC. The gene calls are TRBV19 and TRBJ2-7; 7 nucleotides align to TRBD2. The CDR3 has 13 residues. J lost 2 bases, V lost 5 bases, and 3 bases had no gene match. CDR1 is LNHDA and CDR2 is SQIVND in the germline V gene (reference sequence).

The chain links TRBV19 to TRBJ2-6, with D unclear. Trimming removed 1 base from V and 0 bases from J, with 4 bases in between. The germline V gene encodes CDR1 LNHDA and CDR2 SQIVND (reference sequence). The CDR3 extends over 15 amino acids. The CDR3 DNA follows: TGTGCCAGTAGTATAGGGAGCTCTGGGGCCAACGTCCTGACTTTC. Protein: CASSIGSSGANVLTF.

This clone was seen once. The V gene is TRBV27, the J gene TRBJ1-1; the match to TRBD1 covers 10 bases. CDR3 size: 15 residues. Germline V gives CDR1 MNHEY, CDR2 SMNVEV (reference sequence). Unmatched junction bases numbered 7, after V lost 5 bases and J lost 4 bases. CDR3 bases: TGTGCCAGCAGTCCCCGGGACAGGGGCGTCACTGAAGCTTTCTTT. Its translation is CASSPRDRGVTEAFF.

This sequence joins TRBV27 and TRBJ2-7, with D possibly TRBD2 on 6 matching bases. There are 15 residues in the CDR3. Germline lookup yields CDR1 MNHEY and CDR2 SMNVEV (reference sequence). With 6 bases removed from V and 2 bases from J, the gap between germline ends came to 17 bases. CDR3 nucleotide sequence: TGTGCCAGCAGGAAACCCGGGACTGACACCTACGAGCAGTACTTC. Translation: CASRKPGTDTYEQYF.

The V and J genes are TRBV6-1 and TRBJ1-5, with TRBD1 identical over 11 bases. Trimming cost V 6 bases and J 6 bases; bases outside gene matches: 7. CDR1 and CDR2 (germline): MNHNS, SASEGT. This CDR3 is 15 amino acids long. CDR3 DNA sequence: TGTGCCAGCAGCCAAGTGGGACAGGGGGGTCAGCCCCAGCATTTT. Translated: CASSQVGQGGQPQHF.